The 4 T cell receptor beta chains given below trace back to one sample, sequenced in a study of Ad26.COV2.S vaccination and SARS-CoV-2 variants listed by TCRdb under 2021. Library method: the immunoSEQ multiplex PCR assay. This immuneACCESS table, as held by TCRdb, lists in-frame sequences with V and J called but not all clones. Of the missing ones, under half trace to an unresolved V gene in checked studies; the others have no known cause. This sample has roughly 320,000 clones in its table, and just under 85% of those were observed once. The top ten hold 2.1% of the sample. The sample's treatment or condition label, in plain terms: 19 received Ad26.COV2.S at low or high dose, single or two shots; 5 received placebo; per-sample allocation not given. Repertoires of vaccine and placebo recipients were sequenced from samples taken on day 63 after the first injection. Sequenced material: peripheral blood, taken in a trial of Ad26.COV2.S vaccine versus placebo. All receptors come from a person aged 18 to 59 who received the Ad26.COV2.S COVID-19 vaccine or a placebo.

V is TRBV28 and J is TRBJ1-4, with D unresolved. The CDR3 consists of 13 residues. Germline loops: CDR1 MDHEN, CDR2 SYDVKM. V was shortened by 10 bases and J by 0 bases, with 9 bases between the two germline ends. In DNA, the CDR3 is TGTGCCACACTATTTGCAACTAATGAAAAACTGTTTTTT. Translating it yields CATLFATNEKLFF.

This clone came up a few times. This sequence joins TRBV5-1 and TRBJ2-5; 10 bases map to TRBD2. CDR1 SGHRS and CDR2 YFSETQ come from the germline V gene. With 0 bases clipped from V and 4 bases from J, the junction kept 3 bases outside the gene matches. The CDR3 runs 15 residues. The CDR3 spells CASSLGLAGRETQYF. As DNA, the CDR3 is TGCGCCAGCAGCTTGGGACTAGCGGGCCGAGAGACCCAGTACTTC.

This clone was found once. The chain links TRBV19 to TRBJ2-7, with D possibly called TRBD1 or TRBD2 (5 bases each). The length of the CDR3 is 14 residues. CDR1 LNHDA and CDR2 SQIVND come from the germline V gene (reference sequence). V was clipped by 4 bases and J by 4 bases, with 14 bases between them. The CDR3 DNA reads TGTGCCAGTAGTAATGGGGGAATAGGATACGAGCAGTACTTC. It codes for CASSNGGIGYEQYF.

The chain links TRBV6-4 to TRBJ2-2; D call uncertain. The CDR3 extends over 15 amino acids. The germline CDR1 and CDR2 sequences are MRHNA and SNTAGT. The V end was cut by 5 bases, the J end by 0 bases, with 10 bases between. CDR3 protein: CASSLSSANTGELFF. CDR3 DNA: TGTGCCAGCAGTCTGTCCAGCGCGAACACCGGGGAGCTGTTTTTT.